This entry is about one T cell receptor beta chain. This CDR3 comprises 17 residues. Per the germline V gene, CDR1 is MNHEY and CDR2 is SMNVEV (reference sequence). The V end was cut by 3 bases, the J end by 3 bases, with 18 bases between. The sample belongs to a study of blood T cell repertoires in COVID-19. Per the original methods: From reference gene primer amplification, estimates of nucleated cell counts were derived. Assay: immunoSEQ multiplex PCR; the TCRdb copy retains only in-frame clones and omits some. Clonal size and the V and J genes are those of that table, whereas D and trimming came from the DNA. The table records roughly 320,000 clones, 70% to 90% of them present only once.

The chain couples TRBV27 to TRBJ2-4; D is possibly TRBD2 (6 bases). The TCR comes from a human donor in a cohort sampled during active COVID-19. Specimen: peripheral blood. The CDR3 DNA reads as TGTGCCAGCAGTTTTAGAGGTCCCTCCGGGGGCAAAAACATTCAGTACTTC. The encoded protein is CASSFRGPSGGKNIQYF.